The present T cell receptor beta chain was sequenced within a study of CD8 T cells in Susac syndrome. Reverse transcription of about 0.45 to 1 ug RNA was carried out with random hexamers. MiXCR was run by TCRdb on the immunoSEQ multiplex PCR reads, yielding one entry per CDR3 protein. There are some 80,000 distinct CDR3 sequences in the sample; about 93% occur only once, and 0.26% lies in the top ten. Germline values: CDR1 LNHDA, CDR2 SQIVND (reference sequence). The CDR3 is 14 residues long. Trimming stripped 3 bases from V and 8 bases from J, with 11 bases between. The specimen was CD8+ T cells from PBMCs. The rearrangement uses TRBV19 and TRBJ1-6; D is ambiguous. The sequence derives from a human donor in good health. The CDR3 is CASSITLWDSPLHF. The CDR3 coding sequence is TGTGCCAGTAGTATCACCCTTTGGGATTCACCCCTCCACTTT.